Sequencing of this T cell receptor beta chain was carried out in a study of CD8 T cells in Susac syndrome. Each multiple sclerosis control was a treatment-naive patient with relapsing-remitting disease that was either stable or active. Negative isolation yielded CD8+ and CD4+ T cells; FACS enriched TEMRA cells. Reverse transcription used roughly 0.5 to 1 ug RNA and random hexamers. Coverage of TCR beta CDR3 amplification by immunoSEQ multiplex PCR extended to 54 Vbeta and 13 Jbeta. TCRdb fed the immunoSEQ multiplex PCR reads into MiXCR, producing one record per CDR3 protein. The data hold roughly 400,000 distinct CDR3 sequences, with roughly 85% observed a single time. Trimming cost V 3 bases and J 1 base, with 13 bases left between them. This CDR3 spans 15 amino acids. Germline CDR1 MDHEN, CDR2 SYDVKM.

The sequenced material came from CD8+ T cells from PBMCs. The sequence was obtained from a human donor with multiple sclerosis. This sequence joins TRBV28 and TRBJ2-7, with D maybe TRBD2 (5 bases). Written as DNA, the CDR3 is TGTGCCAGCAGTTTTGTACCAGGAGGTTCCTACGAGCAGTACTTC. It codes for CASSFVPGGSYEQYF.